This T cell receptor beta chain is drawn from a study of OX40 agonist ivuxolimab in advanced cancers. TCRdb's copy holds only in-frame clones and misses some; the assay was immunoSEQ multiplex PCR. The sample has some 70,000 clones; approximately 80% are singletons. The CDR3 covers 15 residues. The germline V gene has CDR1 MNHEY and CDR2 SMNVEV (reference sequence). The V end lost 5 bases, the J end lost 0 bases, and 10 bases lay between the germline ends. This clonotype was sampled from an adult with an advanced solid tumor such as melanoma, head and neck, liver or kidney cancer. V is TRBV27 and J is TRBJ1-4; no firm D call. The material was CD4+ or CD8+ T cells sorted from blood, obtained in a trial of the OX40 agonist ivuxolimab. This chain's CDR3 is CASSPARPTNEKLFF. CDR3 nucleotide sequence: TGTGCCAGCAGTCCGGCACGGCCAACTAATGAAAAACTGTTTTTT.